This entry features one T cell receptor (beta chain) sequence. Its antigen is still unknown. No base-level quality is on record; no much larger clone is a single base apart. The data are from a study of blood T cell repertoires in COVID-19 (dated by TCRdb to about 2020). About the full investigation: Samples from collaborators originated in the United States, Italy and Spain and spanned both the acute and convalescent phases of COVID-19. The repertoires were made available in a free public database intended to serve as a resource for research on the immune response to SARS-CoV-2. HLA class I and class II types, where available, came from metadata supplied by the sample provider rather than from assay-based typing. The sample metadata nearly always contained a de-identified subject ID, COVID-19 status, age in years and sex. Subjects who had been exposed to COVID-19, were actively infected with it, or had recovered from it provided the deeply sampled blood TCRbeta repertoires that made up the dataset. The samples were drawn from two sources: the first 160 participants of the ongoing ImmuneRACE study, and 1,200 or so subjects contributed by 6 global collaborators. The prospective study material was composed of cDNA or gDNA derived from T cells, B-cell-depleted T cells, or PBMCs. Study-wide conclusions, independent of this receptor: The amount of clinical and demographic metadata varied by source and participant and was provided uncurated.

The immunoSEQ Assay, a bias-controlled multiplex PCR, was used to amplify TCRbeta CDR3 regions from genomic DNA. As for the authors' bioinformatics: Nucleated cell counts per sample were estimated from amplification of reference gene primers within the assay. To quantify the absolute abundance of each unique TCRbeta CDR3 rearrangement, sequence reads were collapsed and filtered. For each sample, productive Simpson clonality was calculated as the square root of Simpson's diversity index over productive rearrangements. TCRdb limited this immuneACCESS table to in-frame rearrangements with V and J called. A share of clones is missing; checked studies link under half to unresolved V genes, and the rest is unexplained. V, J and clone size are those of that table, while D and trimming were read from the DNA. The sample includes tens of thousands of clones, with about nine tenths observed a single time. The ten most abundant clones make up 4% to 5.5% of the sample.

The collaborating institutions used their own protocols to collect whole blood in K2EDTA tubes. For TCRbeta analysis, collaborators shipped samples as frozen whole blood, isolated PBMCs, or DNA extracted from either of those sample types. Reading from cysteine to phenylalanine, the CDR3 counts 13 amino acids. CDR3 DNA is the only sequence kept; it has 39 bases, read in frame from the first base. V was cut back by 3 bases and J by 8 bases, leaving a gap of 11 bases between them. The sequenced sample was peripheral blood. The chain uses TRBV12-3 or TRBV12-4 and TRBJ1-5; no D segment can be confidently identified. The TCR was taken from a human donor in a cohort sampled during active COVID-19. The nucleotide sequence reads TGTGCCAGCAGTTTCGGCAGCGGGAAGCCCCAGCATTTT. The resulting protein is CASSFGSGKPQHF.